Listed below are T cell receptor beta chains from one sample, sequenced in a study of blood T cells in healthy people across ages. TCRdb re-called the 5' RACE reads through MiXCR, storing one row per CDR3 protein. The top ten hold roughly a quarter of the sample, which has about 900,000 distinct CDR3 sequences, approximately 59% seen once. The sequencing input was blood. All receptors come from a young man in good health. Both conserved end residues are part of each CDR3. The order of the fields is clone size, J gene, D gene, V gene, CDR3 DNA, CDR3 protein. A D gene is named only where the DNA matches it firmly. Rows may omit the clone size; those that give it use once, few, many or a size class.

many | TRBJ2-5 | NA | TRBV5-1 | TGCGCCAGCAGCGTTCCCGGGGCCCAAGAGACCCAGTACTTC | CASSVPGAQETQYF
NA | TRBJ2-3 | NA | TRBV20-1 | TGCAGTGCTGTCCGTGGGGTACTCACAGATACGCAGTATTTT | CSAVRGVLTDTQYF
NA | TRBJ2-2 | TRBD1 | TRBV12-3/TRBV12-4 | TGTGCCAGCAGTTCGACAGGGGCTGGCGGGGAGCTGTTTTTT | CASSSTGAGGELFF
NA | TRBJ1-6 | NA | TRBV10-3 | TGTGCCATCAGTGAAATTGGGGTTAAGGATTCACCCCTCCACTTT | CAISEIGVKDSPLHF
NA | TRBJ1-2 | NA | TRBV3-1 | TGTGCCAGCAGCCTAAGCCCGGGGGGCGTGGACTATGGCTACACCTTC | CASSLSPGGVDYGYTF
NA | TRBJ2-7 | NA | TRBV6-2/TRBV6-3 | TGCGCCAGCGGGTTCTACGAGCAGTACTTC | CASGFYEQYF
NA | TRBJ1-2 | TRBD1 | TRBV2 | TGTGCCGGGGAGGACAGGGGGATTTTGAACTATGGCTACACCTTC | CAGEDRGILNYGYTF
NA | TRBJ2-1 | TRBD2 | TRBV7-8 | TGTGCCAGCAGCTTATCTAGCGGGGTCTACAATGAGCAGTTCTTC | CASSLSSGVYNEQFF
NA | TRBJ1-1 | NA | TRBV29-1 | TGCAGCGCCTTAGGCAGTTTGAACACTGAAGCTTTCTTT | CSALGSLNTEAFF
few | TRBJ2-6 | TRBD1 | TRBV5-1 | TGCGCCAGCAGCTTGACAGGGGCCTCTGGGGCCAACGTCCTGACTTTC | CASSLTGASGANVLTF
NA | TRBJ2-1 | TRBD1 | TRBV4-1 | TGCGCCAGCAGCCAAAGAGAAGGACAGGCCTTCTACAATGAGCAGTTCTTC | CASSQREGQAFYNEQFF
few | TRBJ1-5 | NA | TRBV20-1 | TGCAGTGCTAGTTCCGGACAGCACTACAATCAGCCCCAGCATTTT | CSASSGQHYNQPQHF
NA | TRBJ2-5 | NA | TRBV9 | TGTGCCAGCAGCGTAGAGGCGGTACAACAAGAGACCCAGTACTTC | CASSVEAVQQETQYF
NA | TRBJ2-1 | NA | TRBV29-1 | TGCAGCTCTGACGGACTCTATCTCAATGAGCAGTTCTTC | CSSDGLYLNEQFF
few | TRBJ2-4 | TRBD2 | TRBV4-3 | TGCGCCAGCAGCCAAGAACAGCGGGGGGGAAAGTACTTC | CASSQEQRGGKYF
few | TRBJ1-2 | NA | TRBV15 | TGTGCCACCAGCAGAACCGCGGGGGGACCTAACTATGGCTACACCTTC | CATSRTAGGPNYGYTF
once | TRBJ2-3 | TRBD2 | TRBV3-1 | TGTGCCGGCAGCCTCTTAGCGGGGGGGGATAAGTCAGATACGCAGTATTTT | CAGSLLAGGDKSDTQYF
few | TRBJ2-3 | NA | TRBV6-5 | TGTGCCAGCAGCCCCGCCCTAGGGGGGGGCACAGATACGCAGTATTTT | CASSPALGGGTDTQYF
once | TRBJ1-1 | NA | TRBV4-3 | TGCGCCAGCAGCCAGTACAGGAGAAGTGAAGCTTTCTTT | CASSQYRRSEAFF
NA | TRBJ1-5 | NA | TRBV4-3 | TGCGCCAGCAGCCAAAACAGGGTATCGGGCAATCAGCCCCAGCATTTT | CASSQNRVSGNQPQHF
many | TRBJ2-7 | NA | TRBV12-3/TRBV12-4 | TGTGCCAGCAGTTTATTATTAGGTGGTGGCAGGAGCTCCTACGAGCAGTACTTC | CASSLLLGGGRSSYEQYF
few | TRBJ2-5 | NA | TRBV9 | TGTGCCCCTGCACGGAGGCATCCTCAAGAGACCCAGTACTTC | CAPARRHPQETQYF
NA | TRBJ1-5 | NA | TRBV20-1 | TGCAGTGCTAGCGAAAGGGGAATAGGGCAGCCCCAGCATTTT | CSASERGIGQPQHF
NA | TRBJ2-5 | NA | TRBV11-3 | TGTGCCAGCAGCTACAGTCGACACGAGACCCAGTACTTC | CASSYSRHETQYF
NA | TRBJ2-1 | TRBD1 | TRBV28 | TGTGCCAGCAGACCTACGGACAGGGCGATTTACAATGAGCAGTTCTTC | CASRPTDRAIYNEQFF
NA | TRBJ1-1 | NA | TRBV29-1 | TGCAGCGTTGGACGGACATCGAACACTGAAGCTTTCTTT | CSVGRTSNTEAFF
NA | TRBJ1-1 | NA | TRBV4-2 | TGTGCCAGCAGCCAAGGGGCAGGGCCCATGAACACTGAAGCTTTCTTT | CASSQGAGPMNTEAFF
few | TRBJ2-4 | TRBD1 | TRBV12-3/TRBV12-4 | TGTGCCAGCAGTTTAGGGGGACAGGGAATAGCCAAAAACATTCAGTACTTC | CASSLGGQGIAKNIQYF
NA | TRBJ1-1 | NA | TRBV7-2 | TGTGCCAGCAGCTTAGCGTCCCCATACACTGAAGCTTTCTTT | CASSLASPYTEAFF
NA | TRBJ2-2 | NA | TRBV6-2/TRBV6-3 | TGTGCCAGCAGTTACTCAGGGGGGGCGGATATGAACACCGGGGAGCTGTTTTTT | CASSYSGGADMNTGELFF